A single T cell receptor beta chain is shown here with its context. Per the original data handling: By means of reference gene primer amplification, nucleated cell counts were estimated. TCRdb's copy holds only in-frame clones and misses some; the assay was immunoSEQ multiplex PCR. V and J calls and clone size are copied from that table; D and trimming were computed from the DNA. The sample holds 150,000 to 200,000 clones, approximately 95% seen once. In germline, CDR1 is MNHNS, CDR2 SASEGT. This CDR3 has 18 amino acids. J gave up 4 bases and V 0 bases, and 10 bases lay outside the gene matches. This sample is drawn from a study of blood T cell repertoires in COVID-19. Background on the study: PBMCs, B-cell-depleted T cells, or T cells provided the cDNA or gDNA that made up the material.

The source is a woman between 50 and 59 years old with acute or convalescent COVID-19. This chain uses TRBV6-1 with TRBJ2-7; 12 bases match TRBD2. The material sequenced was peripheral blood. CDR3 DNA: TGTGCCAGCAGTGAAGCAATTTGGACTAGCGGGATTAGGTACGAGCAGTACTTC. This gives the protein CASSEAIWTSGIRYEQYF.